Listed here are 29 T cell receptor beta chains from one sample, sequenced in a study of shared clonotypes between healthy human individuals. Sequenced by immunoSEQ multiplex PCR; TCRdb stores in-frame clones only, minus some. The sample holds more than 2,000,000 clones, just over 90% seen once. The sample was naive CD4+ T cells from PBMCs. The sample's subset: CD45RA+ positively selected. The receptors were sampled from a man between 18 and 29 years old in good health. Some clones in this sample may be carry-over from other donors' samples.

The chain is built from TRBV7-8 and TRBJ2-7; possible D gene TRBD2, 6 bases. Looked up from germline, CDR1 is SGHVS and CDR2 is FQNEAQ. V was clipped by 5 bases and J by 5 bases, with 13 bases between them. The CDR3 runs 13 residues. The DNA of the CDR3 is TGTGCCAGCAGCCCAGGAGGGTGGAACGAGCAGTACTTC. Protein: CASSPGGWNEQYF.

The chain combines TRBV6-5 with TRBJ1-3; D gene ambiguous. The CDR3 covers 15 residues. Deletions cut 6 bases from V and 0 bases from J, with 12 bases between. Germline V CDR1 and CDR2: MNHEY, SVGAGI. CDR3 protein: CASSVGRYSGNTIYF. The CDR3 DNA reads TGTGCCAGCAGCGTCGGACGGTACTCTGGAAACACCATATATTTT.

The chain employs TRBV2 and TRBJ2-2, with a weak D call TRBD1 (6 bases). The CDR3 runs 15 residues. Germline-derived CDR1 and CDR2 are SNHLY and FYNNEI. V was cut by 6 bases and J by 0 bases, with 11 bases left in between. The CDR3 loop reads CASRRTAANTGELFF. CDR3 nucleotide sequence: TGTGCCAGCAGGAGGACAGCAGCGAACACCGGGGAGCTGTTTTTT.

The CDR3 nucleotides are TGCGCCAGCAGCCGCCGGGGGGGCAGCGAGTGGGACGAGCAGTACTTC. It encodes CASSRRGGSEWDEQYF. The chain uses TRBV5-1 and TRBJ2-7; 8 bases align to TRBD2. Germline V gene data show CDR1 as SGHRS and CDR2 as YFSETQ. This CDR3 is 16 amino acids long. After removal of 4 bases from V and 5 bases from J, the junction contained 14 bases not matched to a gene.

The chain employs TRBV20-1 and TRBJ2-3; no clear D. CDR3 length: 11 residues. Germline assignment: CDR1 DFQATT and CDR2 SNEGSKA (reference sequence). V dropped 6 bases and J dropped 6 bases, with 10 bases sitting between them. In nucleotides, the CDR3 is TGCAGTGCCATCCTACGGGATACGCAGTATTTT. It codes for CSAILRDTQYF.

This clone is a singleton in its sample. CDR3 amino acids: CASSLAGQGEGGYTF. CDR3 sequence (DNA): TGTGCCAGCAGCTTAGCAGGCCAGGGGGAGGGAGGCTACACCTTC. The chain couples TRBV7-6 to TRBJ1-2; TRBD1 agrees at 7 bases. Looked up from germline, CDR1 is SGHVS and CDR2 is FNYEAQ. With 0 bases clipped from V and 8 bases from J, the junction kept 9 bases outside the gene matches. CDR3 length: 15 residues.

The genes are TRBV10-1 and TRBJ1-2; a weak D match, TRBD1 (6 bases). Germline CDR1 is WNHNN and CDR2 is SYGVQD (reference sequence). The CDR3 is 13 amino acids. The V end lost 10 bases, the J end lost 4 bases, and 16 bases lay between the germline ends. CDR3 coding DNA: TGCGCCAATCAGGGGTCATCCACCTATGGCTACACCTTC. Protein sequence: CANQGSSTYGYTF.

The rearrangement joins TRBV4-1 to TRBJ2-1; D possibly matches TRBD1 or TRBD2 (5 bases each). The germline V gene has CDR1 MGHRA and CDR2 YSYEKL. V was trimmed by 3 bases and J by 6 bases, leaving 12 bases between them. The CDR3 sequence is 14 residues long. The CDR3: CASSQAWDGNEQFF. The DNA for the CDR3 is TGCGCCAGCAGCCAGGCGTGGGACGGCAATGAGCAGTTCTTC.

This chain uses TRBV5-1 with TRBJ2-5, with no clear D. Germline CDR1 reads SGHRS; CDR2 reads YFSETQ. The CDR3 has 13 residues. Deletions cut 4 bases from V and 5 bases from J, with 12 bases between. The CDR3 sequence is CASSTNNAETQYF. CDR3 DNA sequence: TGCGCCAGCAGCACCAACAACGCGGAGACCCAGTACTTC.

The chain has TRBV18 and TRBJ2-2; TRBD2 might be the D (6 bases). This CDR3 is 19 amino acids long. V was clipped by 0 bases and J by 1 base, with 18 bases between them. The germline V gene has CDR1 KGHSH and CDR2 LQKENI. The CDR3 nucleotides are TGTGCCAGCTCACCACCACCGCGGGATAGAACTCAGAACACCGGGGAGCTGTTTTTT. Translation gives CASSPPPRDRTQNTGELFF.

V is TRBV18 and J is TRBJ1-3; the D is unclear. Deletions cut 5 bases from V and 1 base from J, with 6 bases between. The CDR3 consists of 13 residues. Germline CDR1 is KGHSH and CDR2 is LQKENI. The CDR3 DNA sequence: TGTGCCAGCTCATCCCTATCTGGAAACACCATATATTTT. Translated, it gives CASSSLSGNTIYF. Supplemented by reference TRBV18 and TRBJ1-3, the full variable domain reads NAGVMQNPRHLVRRRGQEARLRCSPMKGHSHVYWYRQLPEEGLKFMVYLQKENIIDESGMPKERFSAEFPKEGPSILRIQQVVRGDSAAYFCASSSLSGNTIYFGEGSWLTVV.

V and J are TRBV11-2 and TRBJ2-7, with 9 bases aligning to TRBD2. Germline CDR1 reads SGHAT; CDR2 reads FQNNGV. The junction had 2 bases not matched to a gene; V was cut back by 3 bases and J by 2 bases. This CDR3 region has 14 residues. This chain's CDR3 is CASSFERGAYEQYF. CDR3 nucleotides: TGTGCCAGCAGCTTCGAGCGGGGGGCCTACGAGCAGTACTTC.

The V call is TRBV6-6, the J call TRBJ1-3; D gene uncertain. V was trimmed by 6 bases and J by 1 base, leaving 7 bases between them. Germline CDR1 reads MNHNY; CDR2 reads SVGAGI (reference sequence). This CDR3 comprises 13 residues. This CDR3 reads CASSLLSGNTIYF. The DNA for the CDR3 is TGTGCCAGCAGCCTATTATCTGGAAACACCATATATTTT.

As to this clone: Other DNA sequences from this sample encode an identical CDR3 as well. The V and J genes are TRBV4-1 and TRBJ2-3; TRBD2 agrees at 12 bases. Trimming took 0 bases from V and 3 from J; bases not matched to a gene: 1. Germline CDR1 reads MGHRA; CDR2 reads YSYEKL. The CDR3 totals 16 residues. Written as DNA, the CDR3 is TGCGCCAGCAGCCAAGAACTAGCGGGAGGAACAGATACGCAGTATTTT. This sequence encodes CASSQELAGGTDTQYF.

The chain has TRBV5-4 and TRBJ2-7; TRBD2 matches 12 bases. Germline loops: CDR1 SGHNT, CDR2 YYREEE (reference sequence). Trimming at V came to 0 bases and at J to 4 bases, leaving 5 bases not matched to a gene. The CDR3 is 16 residues long. The CDR3 bases are TGTGCCAGCAGCTTGGTCACGGGACTAGCGGGTTACGAGCAGTACTTC. This translates into CASSLVTGLAGYEQYF.

This clone came up once. V is TRBV7-3 and J is TRBJ2-3; D tentatively fits TRBD1 or TRBD2 (5 bases each). Germline CDR1 is SGHTA and CDR2 is FQGTGA. The CDR3 sequence is 14 residues long. V was trimmed by 1 base and J by 4 bases, leaving 9 bases between them. The CDR3 nucleotides are TGTGCCAGCAGCTTAAAGAGGGACGCAGATACGCAGTATTTT. Its translation is CASSLKRDADTQYF.

The CDR3 reads CASAPLNYGYTF. The CDR3 nucleotides are TGTGCCAGCGCTCCCCTAAACTATGGCTACACCTTC. J is TRBJ1-2 and V is TRBV28, with D unclear. The germline V gene encodes CDR1 MDHEN and CDR2 SYDVKM. V was clipped by 8 bases and J by 2 bases, with 9 bases between them. The CDR3 totals 12 residues.

The rearrangement links TRBV28 to TRBJ2-5; D is unresolved. The germline gives CDR1 MDHEN, CDR2 SYDVKM. The CDR3 totals 15 residues. V dropped 7 bases and J dropped 1 base, with 16 bases sitting between them. The CDR3 nucleotides are TGTGCCAGCACTTCCCTTGACGGCGGCCAAGAGACCCAGTACTTC. Its protein is CASTSLDGGQETQYF. Looking up the rest from reference TRBV28 and TRBJ2-5 gives the full variable domain: DVKVTQSSRYLVKRTGEKVFLECVQDMDHENMFWYRQDPGLGLRLIYFSYDVKMKEKGDIPEGYSVSREKKERFSLILESASTNQTSMYLCASTSLDGGQETQYFGPGTRLLVL.

The chain combines TRBV11-2 with TRBJ2-7; 9 bases align to TRBD1. The germline V gene has CDR1 SGHAT and CDR2 FQNNGV. V lost 5 bases to trimming and J lost 5 bases; unmatched junction nucleotides: 7. This CDR3 contains 14 residues. Here the CDR3 reads CASSLSDRGHEQYF. DNA of the CDR3: TGTGCCAGCAGCCTATCGGACAGGGGCCACGAGCAGTACTTC.

The chain combines TRBV5-6 with TRBJ1-5; D is uncertain. The CDR3 extends over 16 amino acids. Germline lookup yields CDR1 SGHDT and CDR2 YYEEEE. V was pared by 1 base and J by 2 bases, with 13 bases between. The CDR3, as DNA: TGTGCCAGCAGCTTGCGTCAAGCCCTTCGCAATCAGCCCCAGCATTTT. Translation: CASSLRQALRNQPQHF.

In the case of this clone: The identical CDR3 is also encoded by other nucleotide sequences in the sample. The CDR3 coding sequence is TGCAGCGTTGCTGGCCGATTGAACACTGAAGCTTTCTTT. Translating gives CSVAGRLNTEAFF. This chain connects TRBV29-1 to TRBJ1-1; D is unresolved. The germline V gene has CDR1 SQVTM and CDR2 ANQGSEA. V gave up 4 bases and J gave up 0 bases, with 9 bases separating them. The CDR3 has 13 residues. Full variable domain (remainder filled in from reference TRBV29-1 and TRBJ1-1): SAVISQKPSRDICQRGTSLTIQCQVDSQVTMMFWYRQQPGQSLTLIATANQGSEATYESGFVIDKFPISRPNLTFSTLTVSNMSPEDSSIYLCSVAGRLNTEAFFGQGTRLTVV.

The chain uses TRBV30 and TRBJ1-5, with D possibly matching TRBD1 (6 bases). The germline gives CDR1 GTSNPN, CDR2 SVGIG (reference sequence). V lost 4 bases, J lost 6 bases, and 10 bases lay in between. The CDR3 is 12 residues long. The CDR3: CAWNQGSQPQHF. Here the CDR3 DNA reads TGTGCCTGGAACCAGGGGTCTCAGCCCCAGCATTTT.

The gene calls are TRBV6-5 and TRBJ2-7, with D unresolved. The CDR3 contains 13 residues. Between the trimmed V and J ends, which lost 6 bases and 1 base, there was a span of 10 bases. The germline gives CDR1 MNHEY, CDR2 SVGAGI. The CDR3 nucleotides are TGTGCCAGCAGGAGGACCGCTTCCTACGAGCAGTACTTC. It yields the protein CASRRTASYEQYF.

J is TRBJ1-1 and V is TRBV5-1, with D possibly matching TRBD1 (5 bases). V lost 1 base, J lost 5 bases, and 12 bases lay in between. The length of the CDR3 is 14 residues. Per the germline V gene, CDR1 is SGHRS and CDR2 is YFSETQ. Here the CDR3 reads CASSLSGLGTEAFF. The CDR3 bases are TGCGCCAGCAGCTTGTCGGGGCTTGGGACTGAAGCTTTCTTT.

V gene TRBV30 combines with J gene TRBJ2-3; D call uncertain. CDR3 size: 15 residues. CDR1 and CDR2 (germline): GTSNPN, SVGIG (reference sequence). V lost 3 bases and J lost 2, with 15 bases in between. CDR3 coding DNA: TGTGCCTGGAGCGGCGGAGTATGGGACACAGATACGCAGTATTTT. It encodes CAWSGGVWDTDTQYF. The full variable domain, its missing parts supplied by reference TRBV30 and TRBJ2-3, is SQTIHQWPATLVQPVGSPLSLECTVEGTSNPNLYWYRQAAGRGLQLLFYSVGIGQISSEVPQNLSASRPQDRQFILSSKKLLLSDSGFYLCAWSGGVWDTDTQYFGPGTRLTVL.

This chain uses TRBV11-3 with TRBJ2-3, with D possibly TRBD1 on 5 matching bases. This CDR3 region has 15 residues. V was trimmed by 5 bases and J by 3 bases, leaving 15 bases between them. Germline V gene data show CDR1 as SGHNT and CDR2 as YENEEA. The CDR3: CASSPVAGATDTQYF. The CDR3 region has the DNA TGTGCCAGCAGCCCAGTGGCTGGGGCAACAGATACGCAGTATTTT.

The chain links TRBV18 to TRBJ2-3, with 10 bases that match TRBD1. V trimming: 2 bases; J trimming: 8 bases; junction bases outside the gene matches: 4. Germline loops: CDR1 KGHSH, CDR2 LQKENI. This CDR3 has 14 residues. DNA for the CDR3: TGTGCCAGCTCACCAGACAGGGGGCAAGGTACGCAGTATTTT. It is translated as CASSPDRGQGTQYF.

The V call is TRBV5-1, the J call TRBJ2-2; D may be TRBD1 (6 bases). Trimming shortened V by 1 base and J by 6 bases, and 13 bases separated the two germline ends. Germline CDR1 reads SGHRS; CDR2 reads YFSETQ. The CDR3 length is 15 residues. CDR3 amino acids: CASSLFAGAAGELFF. For the CDR3, the DNA is TGCGCCAGCAGCTTGTTCGCAGGGGCCGCCGGGGAGCTGTTTTTT.

The CDR3 DNA is TGCGCCAGCAGGCCAAGCTATGTGTCCTACGAGCAGTACTTC. Protein sequence: CASRPSYVSYEQYF. This chain joins TRBV5-1 and TRBJ2-5, with D hard to call. The J call may be wrong; the DNA end is better matched by TRBJ2-7. Germline V gene data show CDR1 as SGHRS and CDR2 as YFSETQ. There are 14 residues in the CDR3.